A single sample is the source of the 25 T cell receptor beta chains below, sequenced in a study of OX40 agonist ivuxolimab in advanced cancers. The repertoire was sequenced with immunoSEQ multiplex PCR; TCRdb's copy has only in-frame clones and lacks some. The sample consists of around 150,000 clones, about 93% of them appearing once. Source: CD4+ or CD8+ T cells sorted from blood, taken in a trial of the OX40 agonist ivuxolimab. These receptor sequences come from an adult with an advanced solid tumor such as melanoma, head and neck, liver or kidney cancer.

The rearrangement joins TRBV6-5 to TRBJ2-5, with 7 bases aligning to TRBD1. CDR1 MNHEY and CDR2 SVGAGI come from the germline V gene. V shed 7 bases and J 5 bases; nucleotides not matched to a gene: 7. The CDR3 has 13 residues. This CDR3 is CASTLTGSETQYF. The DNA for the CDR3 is TGTGCCAGCACTCTGACAGGGAGCGAGACCCAGTACTTC.

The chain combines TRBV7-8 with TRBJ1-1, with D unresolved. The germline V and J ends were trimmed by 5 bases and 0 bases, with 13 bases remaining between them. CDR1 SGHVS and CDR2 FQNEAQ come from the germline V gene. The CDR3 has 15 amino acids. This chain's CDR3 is CASSRMRRVNTEAFF. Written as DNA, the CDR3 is TGTGCCAGCAGCCGGATGCGGCGGGTGAACACTGAAGCTTTCTTT.

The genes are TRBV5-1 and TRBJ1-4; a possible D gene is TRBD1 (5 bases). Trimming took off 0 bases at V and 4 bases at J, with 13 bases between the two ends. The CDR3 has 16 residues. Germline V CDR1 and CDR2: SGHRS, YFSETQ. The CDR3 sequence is CASSLAGREGNEKLFF. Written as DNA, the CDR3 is TGCGCCAGCAGCTTGGCCGGCAGGGAGGGTAATGAAAAACTGTTTTTT.

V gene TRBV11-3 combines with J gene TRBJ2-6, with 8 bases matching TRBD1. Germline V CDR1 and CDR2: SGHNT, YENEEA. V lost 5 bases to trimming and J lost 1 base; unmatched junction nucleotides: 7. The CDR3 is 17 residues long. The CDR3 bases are TGTGCCAGCAGCACAGGGGGAATCGGTTCTGGGGCCAACGTCCTGACTTTC. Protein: CASSTGGIGSGANVLTF.

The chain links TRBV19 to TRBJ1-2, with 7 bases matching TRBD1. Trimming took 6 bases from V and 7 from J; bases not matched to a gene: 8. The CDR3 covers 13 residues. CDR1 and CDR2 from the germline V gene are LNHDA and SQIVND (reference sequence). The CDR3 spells CASRRQGVGGYTF. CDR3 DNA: TGTGCCAGTAGAAGACAGGGTGTAGGTGGCTACACCTTC.

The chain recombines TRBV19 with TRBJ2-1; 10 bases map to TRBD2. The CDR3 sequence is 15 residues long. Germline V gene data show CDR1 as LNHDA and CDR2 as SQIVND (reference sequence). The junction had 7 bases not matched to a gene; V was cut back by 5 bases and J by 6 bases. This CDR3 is CASSPGGLALNEQFF. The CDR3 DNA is TGTGCCAGTAGTCCGGGGGGACTAGCGCTCAATGAGCAGTTCTTC.

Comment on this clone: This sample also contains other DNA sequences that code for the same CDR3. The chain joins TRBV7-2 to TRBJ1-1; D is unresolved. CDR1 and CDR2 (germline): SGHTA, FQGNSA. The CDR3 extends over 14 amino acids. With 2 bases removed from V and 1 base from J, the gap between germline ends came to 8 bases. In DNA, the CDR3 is TGTGCCAGCAGCTTAAGTCGGGGGAACACTGAAGCTTTCTTT. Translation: CASSLSRGNTEAFF. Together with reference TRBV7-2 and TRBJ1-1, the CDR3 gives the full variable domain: GAGVSQSPSNKVTEKGKDVELRCDPISGHTALYWYRQSLGQGLEFLIYFQGNSAPDKSGLPSDRFSAERTGGSVSTLTIQRTQQEDSAVYLCASSLSRGNTEAFFGQGTRLTVV.

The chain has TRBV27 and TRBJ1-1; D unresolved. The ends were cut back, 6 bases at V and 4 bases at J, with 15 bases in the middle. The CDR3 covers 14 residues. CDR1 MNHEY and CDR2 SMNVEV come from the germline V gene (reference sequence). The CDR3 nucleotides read TGTGCCAGCAGGATCTCAAACCCAGGCACTGAAGCTTTCTTT. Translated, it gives CASRISNPGTEAFF.

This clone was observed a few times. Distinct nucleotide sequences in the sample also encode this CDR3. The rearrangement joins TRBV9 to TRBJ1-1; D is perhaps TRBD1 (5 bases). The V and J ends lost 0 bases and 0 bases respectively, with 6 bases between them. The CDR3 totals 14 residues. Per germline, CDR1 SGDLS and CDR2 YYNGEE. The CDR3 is CASSVGQLNTEAFF. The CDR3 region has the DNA TGTGCCAGCAGCGTAGGACAGTTGAACACTGAAGCTTTCTTT.

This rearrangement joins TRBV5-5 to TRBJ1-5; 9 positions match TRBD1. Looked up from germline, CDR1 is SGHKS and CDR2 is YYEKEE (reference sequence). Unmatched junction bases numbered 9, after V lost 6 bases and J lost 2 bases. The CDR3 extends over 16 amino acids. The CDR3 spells CASTLQGAMGNQPQHF. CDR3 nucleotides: TGTGCCAGCACCCTACAGGGGGCCATGGGCAATCAGCCCCAGCATTTT.

Here the CDR3 reads CASRSWDNEQFF. In nucleotides, the CDR3 is TGTGCCAGCAGGTCCTGGGACAATGAGCAGTTCTTC. J is TRBJ2-1 and V is TRBV28; D gene unclear. This CDR3 region has 12 residues. Trimming removed 6 bases at V and 5 bases at J, with 8 bases between. The germline V gene encodes CDR1 MDHEN and CDR2 SYDVKM.

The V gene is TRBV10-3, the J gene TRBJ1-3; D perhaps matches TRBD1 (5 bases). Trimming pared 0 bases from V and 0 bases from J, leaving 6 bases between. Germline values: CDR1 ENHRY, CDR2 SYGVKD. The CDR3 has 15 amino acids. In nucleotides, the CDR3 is TGTGCCATCAGTGAGTCAGGGGTCTCTGGAAACACCATATATTTT. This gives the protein CAISESGVSGNTIYF.

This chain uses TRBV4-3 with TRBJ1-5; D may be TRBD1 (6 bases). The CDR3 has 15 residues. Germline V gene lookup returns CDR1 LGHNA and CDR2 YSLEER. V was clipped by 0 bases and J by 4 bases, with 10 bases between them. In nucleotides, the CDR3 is TGCGCCAGCAGCCAAGATAGCAGGGGAAATCAGCCCCAGCATTTT. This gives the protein CASSQDSRGNQPQHF.

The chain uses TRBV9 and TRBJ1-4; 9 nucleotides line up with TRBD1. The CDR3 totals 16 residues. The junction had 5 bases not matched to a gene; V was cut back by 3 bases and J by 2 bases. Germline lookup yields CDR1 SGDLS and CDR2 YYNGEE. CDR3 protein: CASSAGDRVTNEKLFF. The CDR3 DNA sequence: TGTGCCAGCAGCGCCGGGGACAGGGTGACTAATGAAAAACTGTTTTTT.

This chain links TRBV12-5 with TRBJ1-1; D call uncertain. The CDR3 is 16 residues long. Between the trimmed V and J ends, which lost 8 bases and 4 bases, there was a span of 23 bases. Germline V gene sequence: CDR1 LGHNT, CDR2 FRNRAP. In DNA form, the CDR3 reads TGTGCTAGTACCCCCTATCTATCCGCAGTCGGCACTGAAGCTTTCTTT. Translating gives CASTPYLSAVGTEAFF.

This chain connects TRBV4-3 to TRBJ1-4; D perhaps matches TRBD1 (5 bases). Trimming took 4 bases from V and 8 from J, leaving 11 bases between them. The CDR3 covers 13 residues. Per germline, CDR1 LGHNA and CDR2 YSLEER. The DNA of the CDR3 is TGCGCCAGCAGCCGGACTGAGGGGGAAAAACTGTTTTTT. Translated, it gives CASSRTEGEKLFF.

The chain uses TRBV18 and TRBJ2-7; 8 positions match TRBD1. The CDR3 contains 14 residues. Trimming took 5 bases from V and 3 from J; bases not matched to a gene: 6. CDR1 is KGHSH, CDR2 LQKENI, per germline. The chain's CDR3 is CASSEPGGGYEQYF. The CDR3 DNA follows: TGTGCCAGCTCAGAGCCAGGGGGCGGCTACGAGCAGTACTTC.

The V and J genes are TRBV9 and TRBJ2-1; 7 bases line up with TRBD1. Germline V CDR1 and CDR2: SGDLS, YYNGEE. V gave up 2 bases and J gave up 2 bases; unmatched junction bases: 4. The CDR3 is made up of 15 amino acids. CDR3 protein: CASSVGQGAYNEQFF. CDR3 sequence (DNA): TGTGCCAGCAGCGTCGGGCAGGGGGCCTACAATGAGCAGTTCTTC. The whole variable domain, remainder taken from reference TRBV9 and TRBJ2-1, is DSGVTQTPKHLITATGQRVTLRCSPRSGDLSVYWYQQSLDQGLQFLIQYYNGEERAKGNILERFSAQQFPDLHSELNLSSLELGDSALYFCASSVGQGAYNEQFFGPGTRLTVL.

The CDR3 loop is CASMPSGGAVSNEQFF. DNA of the CDR3: TGTGCCAGCATGCCTAGCGGGGGGGCCGTCTCTAATGAGCAGTTCTTC. V is TRBV7-2 and J is TRBJ2-1, with TRBD2 identical over 12 bases. Germline CDR1 and CDR2: SGHTA and FQGNSA. With 7 bases clipped from V and 7 bases from J, the junction kept 11 bases outside the gene matches. The CDR3 sequence is 16 residues long.

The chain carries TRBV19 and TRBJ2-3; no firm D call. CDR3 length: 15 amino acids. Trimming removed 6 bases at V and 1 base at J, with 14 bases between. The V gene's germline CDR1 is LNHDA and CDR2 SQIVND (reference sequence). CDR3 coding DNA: TGTGCCAGTAGCAACAATCGGGTGGGCACAGATACGCAGTATTTT. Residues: CASSNNRVGTDTQYF.

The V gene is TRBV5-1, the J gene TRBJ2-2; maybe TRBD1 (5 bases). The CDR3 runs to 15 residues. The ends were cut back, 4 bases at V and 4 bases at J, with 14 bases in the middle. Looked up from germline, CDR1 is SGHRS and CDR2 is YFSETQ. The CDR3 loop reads CASSLLGAVTGELFF. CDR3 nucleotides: TGCGCCAGCAGCCTGTTAGGGGCGGTCACCGGGGAGCTGTTTTTT.

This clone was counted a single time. This chain's CDR3 is CASSLAGTSGQDEQYF. CDR3 nucleotide sequence: TGCGCCAGCAGCTTGGCAGGTACTAGCGGCCAAGACGAGCAGTACTTC. The rearrangement links TRBV5-1 to TRBJ2-5, with 8 bases identical to TRBD2. The J call is in doubt because the DNA end fits TRBJ2-7 better. Germline values: CDR1 SGHRS, CDR2 YFSETQ. The CDR3 spans 16 residues.

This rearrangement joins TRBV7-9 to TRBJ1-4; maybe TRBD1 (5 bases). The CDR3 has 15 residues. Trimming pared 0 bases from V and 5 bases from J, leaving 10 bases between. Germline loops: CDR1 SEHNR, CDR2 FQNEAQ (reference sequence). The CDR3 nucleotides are TGTGCCAGCAGCTTAGCAAGGGACGCCAATGAAAAACTGTTTTTT. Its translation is CASSLARDANEKLFF.

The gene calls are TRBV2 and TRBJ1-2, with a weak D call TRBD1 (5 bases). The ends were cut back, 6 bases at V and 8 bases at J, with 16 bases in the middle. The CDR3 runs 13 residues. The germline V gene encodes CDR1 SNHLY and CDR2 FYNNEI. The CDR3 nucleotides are TGTGCCAGCAGGACCGACCTACCAGGGGGCTACACCTTC. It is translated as CASRTDLPGGYTF.

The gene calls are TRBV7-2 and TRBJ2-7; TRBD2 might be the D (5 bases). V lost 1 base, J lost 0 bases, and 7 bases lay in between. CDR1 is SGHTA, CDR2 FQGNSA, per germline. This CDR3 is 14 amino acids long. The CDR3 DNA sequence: TGTGCCAGCAGCTTAGGAGGGAACTCCTACGAGCAGTACTTC. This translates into CASSLGGNSYEQYF.